One sample yielded the 22 T cell receptor beta chains listed below, sequenced in a study of regulatory T cells in long-lasting Graves disease. The time point was: persistent/refractory GD, antithyroid drugs over 5 years with positive TRAb. There was RNA extracted from PBMCs, and the TCR library was made from it. Combining iRepertoire HTBI primers with Arm-PCR of CDR3 regions, the authors built TCR beta libraries. MiXCR, run by TCRdb on the multiplex PCR reads, gives a single entry per CDR3 protein. The repertoire includes around 450,000 distinct CDR3 sequences, roughly a fifth of them detected once, and 7% to 9% sits in the top ten. Source: peripheral blood mononuclear cells (PBMCs), taken when the disease was refractory, from a patient treated with antithyroid drugs. Every receptor here comes from a female donor with Graves disease.

The CDR3 DNA reads as TGCGCCAGCAGCGTTAGCGGGGTTCGCGAGACCCAGTACTTC. Its translation is CASSVSGVRETQYF. This rearrangement joins TRBV4-1 to TRBJ2-5; TRBD2 agrees at 8 bases. The CDR3 length is 14 residues. J lost 5 bases, V lost 5 bases, and 7 bases had no gene match. Germline CDR1 reads MGHRA; CDR2 reads YSYEKL.

This clonotype was seen a few times. CDR3 region: CASRPWTGNTEAFF. CDR3 in DNA: TGTGCCAGCAGACCCTGGACAGGGAACACTGAAGCTTTCTTT. This sequence joins TRBV11-2 and TRBJ1-1; the match to TRBD1 covers 7 bases. The germline CDR1 and CDR2 sequences are SGHAT and FQNNGV. V trimming: 6 bases; J trimming: 1 base; junction bases outside the gene matches: 5. CDR3 size: 14 residues.

This sequence joins TRBV5-1 and TRBJ2-7, with TRBD2 matching 12 bases. The trim removed 0 bases at V and 3 bases at J, leaving 1 base unmatched. The CDR3 extends over 15 amino acids. Germline loops: CDR1 SGHRS, CDR2 YFSETQ. The CDR3 sequence is CASSLVTSGSYEQYF. CDR3 bases: TGCGCCAGCAGCTTGGTGACTAGCGGGAGCTACGAGCAGTACTTC.

This sequence joins TRBV12-3 or TRBV12-4 and TRBJ1-1; 8 bases are shared with TRBD1. J gave up 2 bases and V 5 bases, and 7 bases lay outside the gene matches. CDR3 size: 15 residues. The CDR3 region is CASSKAGTGNTEAFF. CDR3 DNA sequence: TGTGCCAGCAGTAAGGCCGGGACAGGCAACACTGAAGCTTTCTTT.

Regarding this clonotype: A read error may be the cause here, since a much bigger clone is one base away. The CDR3 DNA reads TGTGCCAGCAGCTCGACAGCTGAGTTTACCCACGAGCAGTACTTC. It is translated as CASSSTAEFTHEQYF. The chain is built from TRBV5-6 and TRBJ2-7; maybe TRBD1 (5 bases). V lost 3 bases and J 5 bases, leaving 18 bases between the germline ends. This CDR3 contains 15 residues. Germline V gene sequence: CDR1 SGHDT, CDR2 YYEEEE.

The table lists this clonotype with a few counts. The rearrangement uses TRBV12-3 or TRBV12-4 and TRBJ2-6; no clear D gene. The ends were cut back, 9 bases at V and 0 bases at J, with 9 bases in the middle. The CDR3 runs 14 residues. The CDR3 DNA reads TGTGCCAGTGCCCCGGACTCTGGGGCCAACGTCCTGACTTTC. It yields the protein CASAPDSGANVLTF.

The V gene is TRBV20-1, the J gene TRBJ1-2; 11 positions agree with TRBD1. The CDR3 is 17 residues long. V trimming: 6 bases; J trimming: 1 base; junction bases outside the gene matches: 13. Germline V gene data show CDR1 as DFQATT and CDR2 as SNEGSKA (reference sequence). The chain's CDR3 is CSATDSPGTGGNYGYTF. The DNA of the CDR3 is TGCAGTGCAACCGACTCCCCCGGGACAGGGGGTAACTATGGCTACACCTTC.

This clonotype has only a few counts. V and J are TRBV9 and TRBJ1-1; D remains unclear. This CDR3 spans 13 amino acids. V lost 4 bases, J lost 5 bases, and 12 bases lay in between. The germline V gene encodes CDR1 SGDLS and CDR2 YYNGEE. In nucleotides, the CDR3 is TGTGCCAGCAGCCCCGACCTTGGAACTGAAGCTTTCTTT. Translating it yields CASSPDLGTEAFF.

This clonotype occurred a few times. J is TRBJ2-1 and V is TRBV2; D may be TRBD2 (6 bases). Germline V gives CDR1 SNHLY, CDR2 FYNNEI. V was clipped by 7 bases and J by 1 base, with 14 bases between them. The CDR3 has 15 residues. The CDR3 loop reads CASIGGAGSYNEQFF. Written as DNA, the CDR3 is TGTGCCAGCATCGGAGGGGCGGGGTCCTACAATGAGCAGTTCTTC.

Regarding this clonotype: Just one base apart from a much larger clone, this may be a read error. The chain links TRBV2 to TRBJ2-7; TRBD2 matches 7 bases. The CDR3 runs 15 residues. Per the germline V gene, CDR1 is SNHLY and CDR2 is FYNNEI. Here the CDR3 reads CAISEGGAPEYEQYF. Here the CDR3 DNA reads TGTGCCATCAGTGAGGGAGGGGCGCCCGAGTACGAGCAGTACTTC. Using reference TRBV2 and TRBJ2-7 for the parts outside the CDR3, the full variable domain is EPEVTQTPSHQVTQMGQEVILRCVPISNHLYFYWYRQILGQKVEFLVSFYNNEISEKSEIFDDQFSVERPDGSNFTLKIRSTKLEDSAMYFCAISEGGAPEYEQYFGPGTRLTVT.

The V and J genes are TRBV13 and TRBJ2-7, with TRBD2 matching 12 bases. The CDR3 contains 15 residues. The V gene end was trimmed by 5 bases and the J gene end by 3 bases; junction bases not matched to a gene: 5. Germline values: CDR1 PRHDT, CDR2 FYEKMQ (reference sequence). The CDR3 nucleotides are TGTGCCAGCAGCCGGACTAGCGGGGTGGTCTACGAGCAGTACTTC. It encodes CASSRTSGVVYEQYF.

The chain carries TRBV5-1 and TRBJ1-3, with a possible D match to TRBD1 (5 bases). Trimming pared 2 bases from V and 2 bases from J, leaving 11 bases between. Germline CDR1 reads SGHRS; CDR2 reads YFSETQ. This CDR3 is built from 15 residues. CDR3 DNA sequence: TGCGCCAGCAGCTTAGATCCAGGGACTGGAAACACCATATATTTT. The encoded protein is CASSLDPGTGNTIYF.

This clonotype was detected only a few times. The chain joins TRBV12-3 or TRBV12-4 to TRBJ2-2, with D perhaps given as TRBD1 or TRBD2 (6 bases each). Between the trimmed V and J ends, which lost 4 bases and 7 bases, there was a span of 13 bases. The CDR3 covers 14 residues. DNA for the CDR3: TGTGCCAGCAGTTCCTCCGGGGGCAACGGGGAGCTGTTTTTT. It is translated as CASSSSGGNGELFF.

The V and J genes are TRBV6-5 and TRBJ2-3, with TRBD2 matching 7 bases. CDR3 length: 15 amino acids. Germline trimming cut 0 bases from V and 3 bases from J; bases unmatched to any gene: 3. CDR1 is MNHEY and CDR2 is SVGAGI in the germline V gene. CDR3 DNA sequence: TGTGCCAGCAGTTACTCAGCGGGAAGGACAGATACGCAGTATTTT. This sequence encodes CASSYSAGRTDTQYF.

The chain links TRBV20-1 to TRBJ1-6; the D gene is possibly TRBD1 (6 bases). The CDR3 consists of 14 residues. V was trimmed by 5 bases and J by 6 bases, leaving 14 bases between them. Germline lookup yields CDR1 DFQATT and CDR2 SNEGSKA (reference sequence). The DNA of the CDR3 is TGCAGTGCTTTCGGGGGGGGCGTTAATTCACCCCTCCACTTT. It specifies CSAFGGGVNSPLHF.

This chain links TRBV28 with TRBJ1-5; 7 nucleotides agree with TRBD1. CDR3 length: 16 residues. CDR1 and CDR2 (germline): MDHEN, SYDVKM. V lost 4 bases and J lost 0; bases outside the gene matches: 6. CDR3 sequence (DNA): TGTGCCAGCAGTTCGTTGGACAGGCCTAGCAATCAGCCCCAGCATTTT. Encoded protein: CASSSLDRPSNQPQHF. The full variable domain, in which reference TRBV28 and TRBJ1-5 provide the parts outside the CDR3, is DVKVTQSSRYLVKRTGEKVFLECVQDMDHENMFWYRQDPGLGLRLIYFSYDVKMKEKGDIPEGYSVSREKKERFSLILESASTNQTSMYLCASSSLDRPSNQPQHFGDGTRLSIL.

This clonotype has at least ten counts. The genes are TRBV6-5 and TRBJ2-2; D gene unclear. This CDR3 has 13 amino acids. The germline CDR1 and CDR2 sequences are MNHEY and SVGAGI. V was trimmed by 2 bases and J by 7 bases, leaving 8 bases between them. In nucleotides, the CDR3 is TGTGCCAGCAGTTACATCGTTGGCGGGGAGCTGTTTTTT. Protein product: CASSYIVGGELFF.

In the case of this clonotype: It may be a read error: a sequence one base away is much more abundant. The V call is TRBV7-2, the J call TRBJ1-1; D is unclear. The CDR3 runs 13 residues. CDR1 and CDR2 from the germline V gene are SGHTA and FQGNSA. The V gene lost 5 bases and the J gene lost 4 bases, with 11 bases spanning the gap. The CDR3 DNA is TGTGCCAGCAGCCGAATTAAGAGCACTGAAGCTTTCTTT. Translating gives CASSRIKSTEAFF.

To note about this clonotype: This probably arose from a read error, given a far larger clone one base away. The chain combines TRBV7-2 with TRBJ2-7, with D possibly matching TRBD2 (5 bases). This CDR3 comprises 14 residues. Germline CDR1 and CDR2: SGHTA and FQGNSA. Trimming left V 8 bases short and J 4 bases short, with 18 bases between. The CDR3 DNA reads as TGTGCCAGCGGTTTCCCGGGAAGCCGGTACGAGCAGTACTTC. Protein: CASGFPGSRYEQYF.

This clonotype was seen ten or more times. V gene TRBV28 combines with J gene TRBJ1-2; no clear D. The germline V and J ends were trimmed by 2 bases and 3 bases, with 7 bases remaining between them. Per germline, CDR1 MDHEN and CDR2 SYDVKM. This CDR3 is built from 13 residues. CDR3 DNA sequence: TGTGCCAGCAGTTTAGACCAAGACTATGGCTACACCTTC. It translates to CASSLDQDYGYTF.

The chain carries TRBV3-1 and TRBJ1-1; perhaps TRBD1 as D (5 bases). Trimming removed 0 bases from V and 8 bases from J, with 19 bases in between. The germline CDR1 and CDR2 sequences are LGHDT and YNNKEL (reference sequence). This CDR3 is 16 amino acids long. CDR3 coding DNA: TGTGCCAGCAGCCAAGATTTGTCAGGGAGTAACTTCGAAGCTTTCTTT. This codes for CASSQDLSGSNFEAFF.

This clonotype was seen more than once but under ten times. The chain couples TRBV10-3 to TRBJ2-7, with D uncertain. CDR1 is ENHRY, CDR2 SYGVKD, per germline. The CDR3 spans 14 residues. The V end was cut by 3 bases, the J end by 4 bases, with 13 bases between. In nucleotides, the CDR3 is TGTGCCATCAGTGACCCAGTAGGCAGTTACGAGCAGTACTTC. This sequence encodes CAISDPVGSYEQYF.